Listed here are 18 T cell receptor beta chains from one sample, sequenced in a study of cytomegalovirus exposure and HLA in healthy donors. A multiplex PCR was run with 60 Vbeta primers and 13 Jbeta primers. Generated by immunoSEQ multiplex PCR, the TCRdb table keeps only in-frame clones and is missing some. This sample's table has 190,000 or so clones. Sample: PBMCs. Every receptor here comes from a boy between 10 and 17 years old in good health and CMV-seronegative.

Comment on this clone: The same CDR3 also results from other DNA sequences found in this sample. The V and J genes are TRBV29-1 and TRBJ1-1; D is undetermined. CDR1 SQVTM and CDR2 ANQGSEA come from the germline V gene. Trimming took 7 bases from V and 0 from J, leaving 6 bases between them. The CDR3 consists of 11 residues. The CDR3, as DNA: TGCAGCGGCGGAGTGAACACTGAAGCTTTCTTT. It is translated as CSGGVNTEAFF.

The genes are TRBV30 and TRBJ2-5, with TRBD2 matching over 11 bases. Near its end, the DNA agrees better with TRBJ2-7, so the J call may be wrong. Looked up from germline, CDR1 is GTSNPN and CDR2 is SVGIG (reference sequence). This CDR3 has 13 amino acids. The CDR3 nucleotides read TGTGCCTGGAATAGCGGGGGGGCTTACGAGCAGTACTTC. Translating it yields CAWNSGGAYEQYF.

This chain links TRBV6-5 with TRBJ1-2; 8 bases fit TRBD1. This CDR3 contains 12 residues. Losses at the gene ends were 6 bases for V and 8 bases for J; bases not matched to a gene: 5. CDR1 is MNHEY and CDR2 is SVGAGI in the germline V gene. CDR3 in DNA: TGTGCCAGCAGGAAGACAGGGGACGGCTACACCTTC. It specifies CASRKTGDGYTF.

This sequence joins TRBV19 and TRBJ2-7; no reliable D call. CDR3 length: 14 residues. V lost 1 base and J lost 1, with 8 bases in between. CDR1 is LNHDA and CDR2 is SQIVND in the germline V gene (reference sequence). CDR3 sequence (DNA): TGTGCCAGTAGTATAGTCACTGATTCCTACGAGCAGTACTTC. Translating gives CASSIVTDSYEQYF.

The rearrangement uses TRBV7-2 and TRBJ2-7, with 9 bases aligning to TRBD2. Germline assignment: CDR1 SGHTA and CDR2 FQGNSA. With V trimmed by 5 bases and J by 3 bases, 11 bases remained unmatched. The CDR3 has 16 residues. The CDR3 here is CASSPRGGRGGYEQYF. The CDR3 DNA reads TGTGCCAGCAGCCCAAGAGGTGGGCGGGGGGGCTACGAGCAGTACTTC.

This rearrangement joins TRBV5-6 to TRBJ1-6; 10 bases agree with TRBD1. Germline-derived CDR1 and CDR2 are SGHDT and YYEEEE. V shed 0 bases and J 10 bases; nucleotides not matched to a gene: 7. CDR3 length equals 16 residues. The CDR3 sequence: CASSLATGGLGSPLHF. The CDR3 nucleotides read TGTGCCAGCAGCTTGGCGACAGGGGGCCTGGGGTCACCCCTCCACTTT. The full variable domain, in which reference TRBV5-6 and TRBJ1-6 provide the parts outside the CDR3, is DAGVTQSPTHLIKTRGQQVTLRCSPKSGHDTVSWYQQALGQGPQFIFQYYEEEERQRGNFPDRFSGHQFPNYSSELNVNALLLGDSALYLCASSLATGGLGSPLHFGNGTRLTVT.

The chain carries TRBV5-1 and TRBJ1-3; D is perhaps TRBD1 (5 bases). The V gene lost 0 bases and the J gene lost 2 bases, with 9 bases spanning the gap. CDR3 length equals 15 residues. CDR1 and CDR2 from the germline V gene are SGHRS and YFSETQ. The CDR3 DNA sequence: TGCGCCAGCAGCTTGGAATCAGGGACTGGAAACACCATATATTTT. Protein sequence: CASSLESGTGNTIYF.

The gene calls are TRBV9 and TRBJ2-5; 11 bases fit TRBD2. This CDR3 has 16 amino acids. V shed 3 bases, J shed 2 bases, and the junction held 6 bases outside the gene matches. Germline CDR1 SGDLS, CDR2 YYNGEE. For the CDR3, the DNA is TGTGCCAGCAGCGGCGGACTAGCGGGTCGGCAAGAGACCCAGTACTTC. It translates to CASSGGLAGRQETQYF. Based on the CDR3 plus reference TRBV9 and TRBJ2-5, the full variable domain is DSGVTQTPKHLITATGQRVTLRCSPRSGDLSVYWYQQSLDQGLQFLIQYYNGEERAKGNILERFSAQQFPDLHSELNLSSLELGDSALYFCASSGGLAGRQETQYFGPGTRLLVL.

This chain uses TRBV5-4 with TRBJ1-4, with D perhaps matching TRBD1 (5 bases). The CDR3 is 16 residues long. Per the germline V gene, CDR1 is SGHNT and CDR2 is YYREEE (reference sequence). With 3 bases removed from V and 2 bases from J, the gap between germline ends came to 14 bases. The CDR3 region has the DNA TGTGCCAGCAGCTCGGGGCGGGGTGGGACTAATGAAAAACTGTTTTTT. It encodes CASSSGRGGTNEKLFF. The variable domain in full, completed from reference TRBV5-4 and TRBJ1-4, reads ETGVTQSPTHLIKTRGQQVTLRCSSQSGHNTVSWYQQALGQGPQFIFQYYREEENGRGNFPPRFSGLQFPNYSSELNVNALELDDSALYLCASSSGRGGTNEKLFFGSGTQLSVL.

V and J are TRBV18 and TRBJ1-2; a weak D match, TRBD1 (6 bases). The V end lost 0 bases, the J end lost 10 bases, and 12 bases lay between the germline ends. In germline, CDR1 is KGHSH, CDR2 LQKENI. The CDR3 loop spans 13 amino acids. CDR3 in amino acids: CASSPPRQVDYTF. CDR3 DNA: TGTGCCAGCTCACCACCGCGACAGGTGGACTACACCTTC.

The chain has TRBV5-8 and TRBJ2-1; 9 nucleotides agree with TRBD2. Germline-derived CDR1 and CDR2 are SGHTS and YDEGEE. The trim removed 0 bases at V and 3 bases at J, leaving 7 bases unmatched. The CDR3 contains 17 residues. The chain's CDR3 is CASSLGSLAGVYNEQFF. CDR3 coding DNA: TGTGCCAGCAGCTTGGGATCACTAGCGGGCGTCTACAATGAGCAGTTCTTC.

This chain joins TRBV5-6 and TRBJ2-7; possibly TRBD1 for D (5 bases). Looked up from germline, CDR1 is SGHDT and CDR2 is YYEEEE. The CDR3 is made up of 14 amino acids. V lost 4 bases to trimming and J lost 3 bases, with 14 bases between them. As DNA, the CDR3 is TGTGCCAGCAGCGTAATGGACACACTCTACGAGCAGTACTTC. Its translation is CASSVMDTLYEQYF.

The chain couples TRBV5-1 to TRBJ2-3, with TRBD2 matching over 7 bases. The V segment lost 1 base and the J segment 0 bases; nucleotides outside the gene matches: 5. Germline CDR1 SGHRS, CDR2 YFSETQ. The CDR3 is made up of 16 amino acids. The CDR3 DNA reads TGCGCCAGCAGCTTGACCAGCGGGGCCAGCACAGATACGCAGTATTTT. Translating gives CASSLTSGASTDTQYF.

The J gene is TRBJ2-7, the V gene TRBV5-8; perhaps TRBD2 as D (5 bases). CDR1 and CDR2 from the germline V gene are SGHTS and YDEGEE. The CDR3 runs to 15 residues. V gave up 4 bases and J gave up 2 bases, with 16 bases separating them. The CDR3 DNA follows: TGTGCCAGCAGCCCACCAACTAGTCCTCCCTACGAGCAGTACTTC. As protein: CASSPPTSPPYEQYF. Together with reference TRBV5-8 and TRBJ2-7, the CDR3 gives the full variable domain: EAGVTQSPTHLIKTRGQQATLRCSPISGHTSVYWYQQALGLGLQFLLWYDEGEERNRGNFPPRFSGRQFPNYSSELNVNALELEDSALYLCASSPPTSPPYEQYFGPGTRLTVT.

The chain employs TRBV27 and TRBJ2-1, with 7 bases lining up with TRBD2. Trimming at V came to 5 bases and at J to 5 bases, leaving 6 bases not matched to a gene. Germline V gene sequence: CDR1 MNHEY, CDR2 SMNVEV (reference sequence). The CDR3 length is 14 residues. CDR3 residues: CASSPRLAHNEQFF. CDR3 bases: TGTGCCAGCAGTCCCCGACTAGCTCACAATGAGCAGTTCTTC.

For the CDR3, the DNA is TGCGCCAGCAGCTGGGGACTAGCGGGCCCCAATGAGCAGTTCTTC. This encodes CASSWGLAGPNEQFF. The chain carries TRBV5-1 and TRBJ2-1; 12 bases agree with TRBD2. The CDR3 covers 15 residues. After removal of 3 bases from V and 6 bases from J, the junction contained 4 bases not matched to a gene. Germline V gene lookup returns CDR1 SGHRS and CDR2 YFSETQ. Combining the CDR3 with reference TRBV5-1 and TRBJ2-1 gives the whole variable domain KAGVTQTPRYLIKTRGQQVTLSCSPISGHRSVSWYQQTPGQGLQFLFEYFSETQRNKGNFPGRFSGRQFSNSRSEMNVSTLELGDSALYLCASSWGLAGPNEQFFGPGTRLTVL.

The CDR3 DNA follows: TGTGCCAGCAGTGCCTACGGGGAGCAAAACTATGGCTACACCTTC. Protein sequence: CASSAYGEQNYGYTF. The chain is built from TRBV6-4 and TRBJ1-2; no definite D call. Trimming stripped 4 bases from V and 2 bases from J, with 14 bases between. Germline V gene data show CDR1 as MRHNA and CDR2 as SNTAGT. CDR3 length equals 15 residues.

The chain employs TRBV18 and TRBJ1-6, with D hard to call. The germline V gene encodes CDR1 KGHSH and CDR2 LQKENI. The CDR3 sequence is 17 residues long. Trimming cost V 1 base and J 7 bases, with 17 bases left between them. As DNA, the CDR3 is TGTGCCAGCTCACCACAGAGCACGATACGCGCCAATTCACCCCTCCACTTT. It is translated as CASSPQSTIRANSPLHF.